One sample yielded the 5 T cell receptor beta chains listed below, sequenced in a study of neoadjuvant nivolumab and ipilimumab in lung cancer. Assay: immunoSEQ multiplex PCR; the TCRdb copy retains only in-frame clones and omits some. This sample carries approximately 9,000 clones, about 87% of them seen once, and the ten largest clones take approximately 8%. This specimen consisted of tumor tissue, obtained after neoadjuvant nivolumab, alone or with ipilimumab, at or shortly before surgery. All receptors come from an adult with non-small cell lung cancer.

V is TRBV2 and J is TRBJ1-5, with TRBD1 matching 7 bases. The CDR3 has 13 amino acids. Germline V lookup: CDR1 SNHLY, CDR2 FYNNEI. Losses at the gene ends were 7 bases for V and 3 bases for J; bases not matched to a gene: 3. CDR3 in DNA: TGTGCCAGCATGGGACAGTCCAATCAGCCCCAGCATTTT. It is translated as CASMGQSNQPQHF. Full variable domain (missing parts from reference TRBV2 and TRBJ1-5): EPEVTQTPSHQVTQMGQEVILRCVPISNHLYFYWYRQILGQKVEFLVSFYNNEISEKSEIFDDQFSVERPDGSNFTLKIRSTKLEDSAMYFCASMGQSNQPQHFGDGTRLSIL.

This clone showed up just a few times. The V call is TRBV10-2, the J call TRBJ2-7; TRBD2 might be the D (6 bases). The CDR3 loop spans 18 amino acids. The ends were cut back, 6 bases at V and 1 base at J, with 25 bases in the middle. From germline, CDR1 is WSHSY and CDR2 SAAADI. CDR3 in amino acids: CASSPPWATKGGSYEQYF. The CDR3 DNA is TGCGCCAGCAGCCCCCCTTGGGCGACGAAGGGAGGTTCCTACGAGCAGTACTTC.

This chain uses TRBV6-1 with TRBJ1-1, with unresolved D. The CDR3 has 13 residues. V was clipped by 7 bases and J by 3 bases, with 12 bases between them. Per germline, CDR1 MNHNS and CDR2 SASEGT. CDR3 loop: CASTHLRDTEAFF. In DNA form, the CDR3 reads TGTGCCAGCACCCATTTGAGGGACACTGAAGCTTTCTTT.

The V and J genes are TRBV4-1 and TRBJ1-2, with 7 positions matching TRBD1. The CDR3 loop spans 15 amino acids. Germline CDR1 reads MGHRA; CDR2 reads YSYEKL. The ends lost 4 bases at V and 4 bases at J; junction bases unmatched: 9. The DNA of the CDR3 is TGCGCCAGCAGCCTAGAGACAGGGACGGGCTATGGCTACACCTTC. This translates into CASSLETGTGYGYTF.

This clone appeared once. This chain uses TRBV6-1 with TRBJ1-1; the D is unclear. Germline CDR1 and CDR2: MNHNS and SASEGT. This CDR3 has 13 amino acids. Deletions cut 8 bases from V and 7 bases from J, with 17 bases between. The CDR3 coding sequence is TGTGCCAGCGGGGTCGGGCTGGTTGATGAAGCTTTCTTT. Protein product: CASGVGLVDEAFF.